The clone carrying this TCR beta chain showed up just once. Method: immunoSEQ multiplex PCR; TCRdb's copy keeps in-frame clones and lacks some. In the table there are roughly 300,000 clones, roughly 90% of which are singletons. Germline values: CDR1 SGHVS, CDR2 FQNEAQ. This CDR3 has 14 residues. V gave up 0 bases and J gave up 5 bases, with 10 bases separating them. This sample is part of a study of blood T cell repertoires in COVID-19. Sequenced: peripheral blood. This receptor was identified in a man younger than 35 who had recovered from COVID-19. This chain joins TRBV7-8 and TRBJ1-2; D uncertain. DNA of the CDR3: TGTGCCAGCAGCTTAGCGAGGGCAGATTATGGCTACACCTTC. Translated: CASSLARADYGYTF.